This T cell receptor (beta chain) was recovered during a study of tumor-infiltrating lymphocytes in primary liver carcinoma. V was cut by 4 bases and J by 5 bases, with 17 bases left in between. This CDR3 region has 15 residues. Germline lookup yields CDR1 LGHNA and CDR2 YSLEER. For blood RNA, unsorted whole blood served as the source, and germline DNA was extracted too. This clonotype has ten or more counts. As yet, its antigen is unknown. Study-level points and caveats: Reduced overlap was seen in tumor-adjacent and tumor-blood pairs versus tumor region pairs.

With roughly 500 ng total RNA as template and a constant-region primer, TCR beta cDNA was made. Nested multiplex PCR, run for three rounds with slightly modified ARM-PCR, yielded TCR beta libraries. Investigators reported that the first two PCR rounds, at around 10 cycles each, used TRBV1-TRBV30 forward primers with a C-beta reverse primer. TCRdb fed the multiplex PCR reads into MiXCR, producing one record per CDR3 protein. The top ten clones hold approximately 5.9% of a sample with 300,000 to 400,000 distinct CDR3 sequences, roughly two thirds of them seen once. The sample was peripheral blood. The TCR originated in a man between 35 and 55 years old with primary liver carcinoma and hepatitis B virus infection. The chain carries TRBV4-3 and TRBJ2-5; D is unclear. Here the CDR3 reads CASSPAFSGRETQYF. The CDR3 DNA follows: TGCGCCAGCAGCCCAGCTTTTTCTGGGCGGGAGACCCAGTACTTC.